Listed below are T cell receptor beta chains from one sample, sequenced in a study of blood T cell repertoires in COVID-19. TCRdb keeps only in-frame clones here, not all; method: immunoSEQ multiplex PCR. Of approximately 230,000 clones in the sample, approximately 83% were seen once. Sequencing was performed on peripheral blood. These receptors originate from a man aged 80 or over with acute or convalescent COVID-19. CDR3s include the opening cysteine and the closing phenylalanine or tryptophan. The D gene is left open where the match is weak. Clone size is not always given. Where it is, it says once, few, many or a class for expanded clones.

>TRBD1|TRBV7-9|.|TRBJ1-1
TGTGCCAGCAGCTCACCCAGGACAGGCATCCAGGACACTGAAGCTTTCTTT
CASSSPRTGIQDTEAFF
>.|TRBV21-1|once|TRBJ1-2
TGTGCCAGCAGCGCCCGGGACAGTTCCGGGGGCTACACCTTC
CASSARDSSGGYTF
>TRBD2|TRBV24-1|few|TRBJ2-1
TGTGCCACCAGTGATTTGGGAAAAACCGGGACTAGCCAAATCAATGAGCAGTTCTTC
CATSDLGKTGTSQINEQFF
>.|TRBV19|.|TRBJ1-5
TGTGCCAGTAGTTTTGGACTTAATCAGCCCCAGCATTTT
CASSFGLNQPQHF
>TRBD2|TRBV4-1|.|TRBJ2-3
TGCGCCAGCAGCCAAGATACTAGCGCCACAGATACGCAGTATTTT
CASSQDTSATDTQYF
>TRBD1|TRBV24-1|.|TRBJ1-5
TGTGCCACCAGTGATCGTCCCGGGACAGGGACCGGTCAGCCCCAGCATTTT
CATSDRPGTGTGQPQHF
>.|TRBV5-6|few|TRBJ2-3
TGTGCCAGCAGCTTTGGACTTAGCAGCACAGATACGCAGTATTTT
CASSFGLSSTDTQYF
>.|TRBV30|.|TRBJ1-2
TGTGCCTGCGAACAGGAACTGACTAACTATGGCTACACCTTC
CACEQELTNYGYTF
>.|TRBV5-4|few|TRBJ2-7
TGTGCCAGCAGCTACCGGGACTCCGTAGAGCAGTACTTC
CASSYRDSVEQYF
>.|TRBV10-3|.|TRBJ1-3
TGTGCCATCAGTGAGTCGAAGACAGCCGTGGGAAACACCATATATTTT
CAISESKTAVGNTIYF
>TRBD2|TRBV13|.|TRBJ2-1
TGTGCCAGCAGCTTAGGTAGCGGGGGGGAGGAGCAGTTCTTC
CASSLGSGGEEQFF
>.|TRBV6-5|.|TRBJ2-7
TGTGCCAGCAGCCGAACCGGGACGGGAGCCTACGAGCAGTACTTC
CASSRTGTGAYEQYF
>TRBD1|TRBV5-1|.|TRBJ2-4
TGCGCCAGCAGCTTGGGGCAGGGGGACAAAAACATTCAGTACTTC
CASSLGQGDKNIQYF
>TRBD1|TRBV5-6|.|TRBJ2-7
TGTGCCAGCAGCTTCCGGGACAGGGTTTACCACGAGCAGTACTTC
CASSFRDRVYHEQYF
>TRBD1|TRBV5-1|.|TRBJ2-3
TGCGCCAGCAGCTCACCCGGGACAGACCATACGCAGTATTTT
CASSSPGTDHTQYF
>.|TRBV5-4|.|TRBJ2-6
TGTGCCAGCAGCACCGGACAGTTTTCTGGGGCCAACGTCCTGACTTTC
CASSTGQFSGANVLTF
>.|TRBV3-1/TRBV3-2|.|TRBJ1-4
TGTGCCAGCAGCCATCGCTGGGCAGGGAAACTGTTTTTT
CASSHRWAGKLFF
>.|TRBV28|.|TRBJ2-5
TGTGCCAGCAGGACCTACAGGGTTGCCATCCAAGAGACCCAGTACTTC
CASRTYRVAIQETQYF
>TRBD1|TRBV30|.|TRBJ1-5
TGTGCCTGGAGTGGGACAGGGAACAATCAGCCCCAGCATTTT
CAWSGTGNNQPQHF
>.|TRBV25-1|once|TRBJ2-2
TGTGCCAGCAGGAACAGGGTAGGCGGGGAGCTGTTTTTT
CASRNRVGGELFF
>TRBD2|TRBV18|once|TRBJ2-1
TGTGCCAGCTCACAGCCGGGACTAGCGGGAGTGAATGAGCAGTTCTTC
CASSQPGLAGVNEQFF
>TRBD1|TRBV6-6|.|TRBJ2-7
TGTGCCACCCTAGGACAGGGCCGGTTGGAGCAGTACTTC
CATLGQGRLEQYF
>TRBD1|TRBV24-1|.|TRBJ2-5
TGTGCCACCAGTGATTTTGGGACAGGGGGGGAAGAGACCCAGTACTTC
CATSDFGTGGEETQYF
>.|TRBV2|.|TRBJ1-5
TGTGCCAGCAGGGGTGGGGGGAGCAATCAGCCCCAGCATTTT
CASRGGGSNQPQHF
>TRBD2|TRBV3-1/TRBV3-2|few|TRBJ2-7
TGTGCCAGCAGCCTTGGACTAGCGGGTACCTACGAGCAGTACTTC
CASSLGLAGTYEQYF
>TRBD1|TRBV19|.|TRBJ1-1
TGTGCCAGTAGTATTTGGGGCAGGGGGCTCACTGAAGCTTTCTTT
CASSIWGRGLTEAFF
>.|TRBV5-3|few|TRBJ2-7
TGTGCCAGAAGCTTTAAAAGCCCCATATGCTCCTACGAGCAGTACTTC
CARSFKSPICSYEQYF
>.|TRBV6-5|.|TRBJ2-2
TGTGCCAGCAGTTACGACAGCAACACCGGGGAGCTGTTTTTT
CASSYDSNTGELFF
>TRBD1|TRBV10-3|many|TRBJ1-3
TGTGCCATCAGGACAGGGGATGGAAACACCATATATTTT
CAIRTGDGNTIYF
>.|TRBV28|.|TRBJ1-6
TGTGCCAGCAGTCCGTCGGTAAATTCACCCCTCCACTTT
CASSPSVNSPLHF
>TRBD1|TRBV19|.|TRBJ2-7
TGTGCCAGTAGCCCAGGGGTGGGGACAGGGGCCGCGTACGAGCAGTACTTC
CASSPGVGTGAAYEQYF
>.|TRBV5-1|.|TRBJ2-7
TGCGCCAGCAGCTTAACCCTCGACAGGATCTACGAGCAGTACTTC
CASSLTLDRIYEQYF
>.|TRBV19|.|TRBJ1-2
TGTGCCAGTAGAAGGGACATGACTAACTATGGCTACACCTTC
CASRRDMTNYGYTF
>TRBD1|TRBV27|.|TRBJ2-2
TGTGCCAGCAGTCCCGGGACAGGGTTCACCGGGGAGCTGTTTTTT
CASSPGTGFTGELFF
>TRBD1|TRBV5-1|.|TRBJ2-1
TGCGCCAGCAAAAACCTAGGACAGGGGGCGGGCAATGAGCAGTTCTTC
CASKNLGQGAGNEQFF
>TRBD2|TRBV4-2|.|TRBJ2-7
TGTGCCAGCAGCCAAGGGGTTAGCGGGGGGTTCTCCTACGAGCAGTACTTC
CASSQGVSGGFSYEQYF
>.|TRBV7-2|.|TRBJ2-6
TGTGCCAGCAGCTTCAGGCAGAAGGTCTCTGGGGCCAACGTCCTGACTTTC
CASSFRQKVSGANVLTF
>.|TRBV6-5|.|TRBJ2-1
TGTGCCAGCGGGGCAGGGGGGACAATCTACAATGAGCAGTTCTTC
CASGAGGTIYNEQFF
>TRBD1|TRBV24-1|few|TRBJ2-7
TGTGCCACCAGCCAAACCGGGACAGCTGACTACGAGCAGTACTTC
CATSQTGTADYEQYF
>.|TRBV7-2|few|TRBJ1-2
TGTGCCAGCAGCCCCGCCTACAGGGTATTCAACTATGGCTACACCTTC
CASSPAYRVFNYGYTF
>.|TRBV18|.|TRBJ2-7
TGTGCCAGCTCACCGAACCCAGGGTACGAGCAGTACTTC
CASSPNPGYEQYF
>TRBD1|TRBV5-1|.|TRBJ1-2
TGCGCCAGCAGCTTTTCCCGGGACAGGGACTATGGCTACACCTTC
CASSFSRDRDYGYTF
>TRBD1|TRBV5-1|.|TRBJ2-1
TGCGCCAGCAGCTCCGGACAGGAGTACAATGAGCAGTTCTTC
CASSSGQEYNEQFF
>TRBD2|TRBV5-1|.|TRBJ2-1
TGCGCCAGCAGCTTAGGGACTAGCGGGTCGAGCTCCTACAATGAGCAGTTCTTC
CASSLGTSGSSSYNEQFF
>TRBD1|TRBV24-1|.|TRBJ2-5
TGTGCCACCAGTGATGGGTCGGACAGGGTTCTAGAGACCCAGTACTTC
CATSDGSDRVLETQYF
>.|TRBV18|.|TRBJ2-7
TGTGCCAGCTCACCACGAGGGTTTGAAGAGCAGTACTTC
CASSPRGFEEQYF
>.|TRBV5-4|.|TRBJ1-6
TGTGCCAGCAGCTTGGACAGCTCTTATAATTCACCCCTCCACTTT
CASSLDSSYNSPLHF
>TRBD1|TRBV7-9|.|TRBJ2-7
TGTGCCAGCAGCCCCGGGACAGGGAGGTCCTACGAGCAGTACTTC
CASSPGTGRSYEQYF
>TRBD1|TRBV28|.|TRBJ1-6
TGTGCCAGCAGTAGAGACAGGGGGCGGGGGTCACCCCTCCACTTT
CASSRDRGRGSPLHF
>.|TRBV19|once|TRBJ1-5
TGTGCCAGTAGTATGAGTCGGGGGGGGCAGCCCCAGCATTTT
CASSMSRGGQPQHF
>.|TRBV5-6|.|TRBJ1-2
TGTGCCAGCAGCTTCCTAGGACAGATGGGAGGCTACACCTTC
CASSFLGQMGGYTF
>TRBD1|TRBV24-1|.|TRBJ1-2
TGTGCCACCAGTGATGGTGGGACAGGGGGCGCATTTGGCTACACCTTC
CATSDGGTGGAFGYTF
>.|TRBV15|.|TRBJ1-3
TGTGCCACCAGCCCCCGCGGGAAGGTACTCTCTGGAAACACCATATATTTT
CATSPRGKVLSGNTIYF
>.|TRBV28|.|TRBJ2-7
TGTGCCAGCAGCGGTCGGACAGCCTTCGGCTACGAGCAGTACTTC
CASSGRTAFGYEQYF
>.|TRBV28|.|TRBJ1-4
TGTGCCAGCAGTTCACGGTTAGGGGGAGCTGAAAAACTGTTTTTT
CASSSRLGGAEKLFF
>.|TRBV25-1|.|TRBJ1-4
TGTGCCAGCACGCGGGGGAATGAAAAACTGTTTTTT
CASTRGNEKLFF
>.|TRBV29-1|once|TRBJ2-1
TGCAGCGGGGGGGCTCGTGGACAGTACAATGAGCAGTTCTTC
CSGGARGQYNEQFF
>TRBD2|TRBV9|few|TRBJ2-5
TGTGCCAGCAGCGTAGGACTAGCGGGGACCACCCAAGAGACCCAGTACTTC
CASSVGLAGTTQETQYF
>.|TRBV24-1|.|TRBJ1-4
TGTGCCACCAGTGCACCGGGTCCTAATGAAAAACTGTTTTTT
CATSAPGPNEKLFF